The 32 T cell receptor beta chains presented below share a single source sample, sequenced in a study of blood T cell repertoires in COVID-19. Repertoires were generated with immunoSEQ multiplex PCR, while TCRdb's copy carries only in-frame clones and drops some. The data contain around 300,000 clones, 65% to 90% of them singletons. The sequenced sample was peripheral blood. Receptors originate from a woman in her sixties or seventies with COVID-19, enrolled during active disease.

V is TRBV4-3 and J is TRBJ1-1; D gene ambiguous. The CDR3 runs to 13 residues. In germline, CDR1 is LGHNA, CDR2 YSLEER. The V gene lost 5 bases and the J gene lost 1 base, with 8 bases spanning the gap. The CDR3 DNA follows: TGCGCCAGCAGCAGCTACAGGAACACTGAAGCTTTCTTT. This sequence encodes CASSSYRNTEAFF.

This chain connects TRBV9 to TRBJ2-2, with 8 positions matching TRBD1. Trimming removed 0 bases from V and 3 bases from J; junction bases left unmatched: 7. Per germline, CDR1 SGDLS and CDR2 YYNGEE. The CDR3 has 17 residues. CDR3 sequence reads: CASSVGQGARDTGELFF. DNA of the CDR3: TGTGCCAGCAGCGTAGGTCAGGGGGCGCGGGACACCGGGGAGCTGTTTTTT.

This clone was seen more than once but under ten times. This chain connects TRBV2 to TRBJ1-1; D possibly corresponds to TRBD1 (5 bases). The CDR3 is 12 residues long. V was clipped by 1 base and J by 7 bases, with 7 bases between them. The V gene's germline CDR1 is SNHLY and CDR2 FYNNEI. The CDR3 DNA reads TGTGCCAGCAGTGAAGGGACACGTGAAGCTTTCTTT. It specifies CASSEGTREAFF.

The rearrangement joins TRBV5-4 to TRBJ2-7, with 9 bases lining up with TRBD1. Germline loops: CDR1 SGHNT, CDR2 YYREEE (reference sequence). The CDR3 totals 14 residues. V lost 0 bases to trimming and J lost 7 bases; unmatched junction nucleotides: 5. The CDR3 DNA sequence: TGTGCCAGCAGCTTGGAACAGGGGGCGTGGGAGCAGTACTTC. It yields the protein CASSLEQGAWEQYF. Together with reference TRBV5-4 and TRBJ2-7, the CDR3 gives the full variable domain: ETGVTQSPTHLIKTRGQQVTLRCSSQSGHNTVSWYQQALGQGPQFIFQYYREEENGRGNFPPRFSGLQFPNYSSELNVNALELDDSALYLCASSLEQGAWEQYFGPGTRLTVT.

V gene TRBV27 combines with J gene TRBJ1-2; 11 bases are shared with TRBD1. The CDR3 is 18 amino acids. V shed 2 bases, J shed 1 base, and the junction held 9 bases outside the gene matches. From germline, CDR1 is MNHEY and CDR2 SMNVEV (reference sequence). CDR3 DNA sequence: TGTGCCAGCAGTTTAGCCGGGACAGGGGGAGCGTTTAACTATGGCTACACCTTC. Its translation: CASSLAGTGGAFNYGYTF.

The chain uses TRBV5-1 and TRBJ2-1; a possible D gene is TRBD2 (7 bases). CDR1 and CDR2 (germline): SGHRS, YFSETQ. The CDR3 runs to 14 residues. The germline V and J ends were trimmed by 7 bases and 5 bases, with 16 bases remaining between them. The CDR3 DNA reads as TGCGCCAGCGGCAAGGGGGGGGCGGACAATGAGCAGTTCTTC. It codes for CASGKGGADNEQFF.

The chain links TRBV27 to TRBJ1-2, with 8 bases lining up with TRBD1. The CDR3 contains 15 residues. Trimming took 6 bases from V and 1 from J; bases not matched to a gene: 7. Germline CDR1 and CDR2: MNHEY and SMNVEV (reference sequence). The CDR3 here is CASRSDRGNNYGYTF. Written as DNA, the CDR3 is TGTGCCAGCAGGTCAGACAGGGGCAATAACTATGGCTACACCTTC.

CDR3 coding DNA: TGTGCCAGCAGCTTAGGAGGGACGGGGATCTACGAGCAGTACTTC. Amino acid sequence: CASSLGGTGIYEQYF. The rearrangement joins TRBV7-3 to TRBJ2-7; weak D call: TRBD2 (6 bases). The V end was cut by 2 bases, the J end by 3 bases, with 14 bases between. Per germline, CDR1 SGHTA and CDR2 FQGTGA. The CDR3 loop spans 15 amino acids.

This rearrangement joins TRBV27 to TRBJ1-1; 10 bases align to TRBD1. The CDR3 totals 17 residues. V trimming: 5 bases; J trimming: 0 bases; junction bases outside the gene matches: 9. Looked up from germline, CDR1 is MNHEY and CDR2 is SMNVEV (reference sequence). CDR3 sequence: CASSPWTGGGMNTEAFF. The CDR3 DNA sequence: TGTGCCAGCAGTCCCTGGACAGGGGGAGGCATGAACACTGAAGCTTTCTTT.

This clone was seen a single time. V usage is TRBV11-3 and J usage is TRBJ2-1, with D possibly TRBD1 on 6 matching bases. In germline, CDR1 is SGHNT, CDR2 YENEEA. The V and J ends lost 2 bases and 10 bases respectively, with 12 bases between them. This CDR3 comprises 13 residues. The CDR3 sequence: CASSLQGLEEQFF. CDR3 DNA: TGTGCCAGCAGCTTACAGGGGCTAGAGGAGCAGTTCTTC. The variable domain in full, completed from reference TRBV11-3 and TRBJ2-1, reads EAGVVQSPRYKIIEKKQPVAFWCNPISGHNTLYWYLQNLGQGPELLIRYENEEAVDDSQLPKDRFSAERLKGVDSTLKIQPAELGDSAVYLCASSLQGLEEQFFGPGTRLTVL.

The chain is built from TRBV1 and TRBJ2-7; the table's D gene call, TRBD2, was not cross checked with the DNA. TRBV1 counts as a pseudogene. CDR3 size: 15 residues. CDR3 sequence (DNA): TGCACCAGCAGCGGGTCTTCGGGGGGGCCTTACGAGCAGTACTTC. Amino acid sequence: CTSSGSSGGPYEQYF.

This clone appeared a single time. The rearrangement uses TRBV2 and TRBJ1-1; tentatively, D is TRBD1 (6 bases). Looked up from germline, CDR1 is SNHLY and CDR2 is FYNNEI. This CDR3 comprises 16 residues. V was pared by 8 bases and J by 0 bases, with 19 bases between. The CDR3 loop reads CASRQGLPDMNTEAFF. CDR3 DNA sequence: TGTGCCAGCCGCCAGGGGCTCCCCGATATGAACACTGAAGCTTTCTTT.

V gene TRBV5-1 combines with J gene TRBJ1-2, with 9 nucleotides matching TRBD1. CDR1 SGHRS and CDR2 YFSETQ come from the germline V gene. The V segment lost 2 bases and the J segment 14 bases; nucleotides outside the gene matches: 22. The CDR3 covers 17 residues. The CDR3 DNA sequence: TGCGCCAGCAGCTTCAACTACCTAATACCAGGGACAGGGTACCATACCTTC. The encoded protein is CASSFNYLIPGTGYHTF.

The J gene is TRBJ1-5, the V gene TRBV4-2, with D perhaps TRBD1 (5 bases). This CDR3 region has 16 residues. Trimming removed 0 bases from V and 0 bases from J, with 9 bases in between. The germline V gene has CDR1 LGHNA and CDR2 YNFKEQ. Here the CDR3 DNA reads TGTGCCAGCAGCCAAGACAGGGTGGGTAGCAATCAGCCCCAGCATTTT. Its protein is CASSQDRVGSNQPQHF.

J is TRBJ2-5 and V is TRBV2, with TRBD1 identical over 11 bases. V lost 5 bases, J lost 4 bases, and 3 bases stayed unmatched. This CDR3 has 14 residues. Germline V CDR1 and CDR2: SNHLY, FYNNEI. The CDR3 protein is CASSRTGGGETQYF. DNA of the CDR3: TGTGCCAGCAGTCGGACAGGGGGCGGAGAGACCCAGTACTTC.

The chain couples TRBV9 to TRBJ2-1; TRBD2 might be the D (5 bases). Germline CDR1 SGDLS, CDR2 YYNGEE. The CDR3 contains 12 residues. V lost 4 bases and J 9 bases, leaving 11 bases between the germline ends. The CDR3 sequence: CASSPFAGEQFF. The DNA of the CDR3 is TGTGCCAGCAGCCCCTTCGCGGGTGAGCAGTTCTTC. The whole variable domain, remainder taken from reference TRBV9 and TRBJ2-1, is DSGVTQTPKHLITATGQRVTLRCSPRSGDLSVYWYQQSLDQGLQFLIQYYNGEERAKGNILERFSAQQFPDLHSELNLSSLELGDSALYFCASSPFAGEQFFGPGTRLTVL.

The V call is TRBV20-1, the J call TRBJ2-1, with 10 positions matching TRBD2. J lost 7 bases, V lost 3 bases, and 9 bases had no gene match. Germline V gives CDR1 DFQATT, CDR2 SNEGSKA (reference sequence). The CDR3 is 15 residues long. CDR3 loop: CSASKAGGPLNEQFF. The CDR3 DNA is TGCAGTGCTAGTAAAGCGGGGGGGCCCTTAAATGAGCAGTTCTTC.

V is TRBV20-1 and J is TRBJ1-1; D unclear. There are 10 residues in the CDR3. V lost 3 bases and J 7 bases, leaving 6 bases between the germline ends. Germline lookup yields CDR1 DFQATT and CDR2 SNEGSKA (reference sequence). The DNA for the CDR3 is TGCAGTGCTAGCCCGGTTGAAGCTTTCTTT. Translation: CSASPVEAFF.

V and J are TRBV19 and TRBJ2-7; D is perhaps TRBD2 (6 bases). CDR3 size: 13 residues. The germline V and J ends were trimmed by 5 bases and 0 bases, with 8 bases remaining between them. Germline V gives CDR1 LNHDA, CDR2 SQIVND (reference sequence). CDR3 bases: TGTGCCAGTAGTTCGGGACTCTCCTACGAGCAGTACTTC. This sequence encodes CASSSGLSYEQYF.

This rearrangement joins TRBV19 to TRBJ2-3; 9 positions agree with TRBD2. The CDR3 sequence is 15 residues long. Germline V gene sequence: CDR1 LNHDA, CDR2 SQIVND (reference sequence). The junction had 4 bases not matched to a gene; V was cut back by 2 bases and J by 4 bases. CDR3 residues: CASSIMAGGADTQYF. The CDR3 DNA is TGTGCCAGTAGTATAATGGCGGGGGGGGCAGATACGCAGTATTTT.

This clone was counted a single time. The V call is TRBV5-1, the J call TRBJ2-7, with TRBD2 as a possible D gene (6 bases). V lost 3 bases and J 5 bases, leaving 12 bases between the germline ends. The CDR3 extends over 13 amino acids. From germline, CDR1 is SGHRS and CDR2 YFSETQ. The DNA for the CDR3 is TGCGCCAGCAGCTCCGGGGGTTCCAACGAGCAGTACTTC. This sequence encodes CASSSGGSNEQYF.

The chain links TRBV29-1 to TRBJ2-3; no reliable D call. Germline V gene data show CDR1 as SQVTM and CDR2 as ANQGSEA. V was trimmed by 3 bases and J by 4 bases, leaving 8 bases between them. CDR3 size: 12 residues. The CDR3: CSVEAGSDTQYF. Written as DNA, the CDR3 is TGCAGCGTTGAGGCAGGTTCAGATACGCAGTATTTT.

As DNA, the CDR3 is TGTGCCAGCAGCGTAGGGGGCAAGGGGGAAGAGACCCAGTACTTC. It translates to CASSVGGKGEETQYF. The chain uses TRBV9 and TRBJ2-5, with a weak D call TRBD1 (6 bases). V was trimmed by 0 bases and J by 3 bases, leaving 12 bases between them. Looked up from germline, CDR1 is SGDLS and CDR2 is YYNGEE. This CDR3 comprises 15 residues. The entire variable domain, with the rest obtained from reference TRBV9 and TRBJ2-5, is as follows: DSGVTQTPKHLITATGQRVTLRCSPRSGDLSVYWYQQSLDQGLQFLIQYYNGEERAKGNILERFSAQQFPDLHSELNLSSLELGDSALYFCASSVGGKGEETQYFGPGTRLLVL.

This rearrangement joins TRBV5-5 to TRBJ1-5; the D gene is possibly TRBD1 (6 bases). Deletions cut 7 bases from V and 0 bases from J, with 11 bases between. This CDR3 contains 14 residues. CDR1 is SGHKS, CDR2 YYEKEE, per germline (reference sequence). The CDR3, as DNA: TGTGCCAGCGCTAGGGGGTATAGCAATCAGCCCCAGCATTTT. It specifies CASARGYSNQPQHF. The variable domain in full, completed from reference TRBV5-5 and TRBJ1-5, reads DAGVTQSPTHLIKTRGQQVTLRCSPISGHKSVSWYQQVLGQGPQFIFQYYEKEERGRGNFPDRFSARQFPNYSSELNVNALLLGDSALYLCASARGYSNQPQHFGDGTRLSIL.

The V call is TRBV7-9, the J call TRBJ2-1; TRBD2 matches at 7 bases. Per the germline V gene, CDR1 is SEHNR and CDR2 is FQNEAQ (reference sequence). The CDR3 covers 14 residues. V lost 8 bases to trimming and J lost 3 bases; unmatched junction nucleotides: 7. Here the CDR3 reads CASQGASGYNEQFF. The CDR3, as DNA: TGTGCCAGCCAAGGGGCTAGCGGCTACAATGAGCAGTTCTTC. The entire variable domain, with the rest obtained from reference TRBV7-9 and TRBJ2-1, is as follows: DTGVSQNPRHKITKRGQNVTFRCDPISEHNRLYWYRQTLGQGPEFLTYFQNEAQLEKSRLLSDRFSAERPKGSFSTLEIQRTEQGDSAMYLCASQGASGYNEQFFGPGTRLTVL.

The J gene is TRBJ1-1, the V gene TRBV12-3 or TRBV12-4; 9 bases are a match to TRBD1. The CDR3 loop spans 11 amino acids. V shed 6 bases and J 10 bases; nucleotides not matched to a gene: 3. This chain's CDR3 is CASSGTGRAFF. The CDR3 nucleotides read TGTGCCAGCAGCGGGACAGGGAGAGCTTTCTTT.

This clone has only a few counts. This chain's CDR3 is CASGWADRVRTEAFF. In nucleotides, the CDR3 is TGTGCTAGTGGTTGGGCGGACAGGGTAAGAACTGAAGCTTTCTTT. The V and J genes are TRBV12-5 and TRBJ1-1; TRBD1 matches at 8 bases. Germline assignment: CDR1 LGHNT and CDR2 FRNRAP. The CDR3 covers 15 residues. The junction had 9 bases not matched to a gene; V was cut back by 4 bases and J by 5 bases.

The J gene is TRBJ1-5, the V gene TRBV24-1; perhaps TRBD1 as D (6 bases). The V gene's germline CDR1 is KGHDR and CDR2 SFDVKD. CDR3 size: 14 residues. The V end lost 5 bases, the J end lost 1 base, and 8 bases lay between the germline ends. The DNA of the CDR3 is TGTGCCACCAGTGCCCAGGGGAGCAATCAGCCCCAGCATTTT. Amino acids: CATSAQGSNQPQHF.

The sample holds one count of this clone. V and J are TRBV28 and TRBJ1-2; D is unclear. The V gene lost 1 base and the J gene lost 6 bases, with 6 bases spanning the gap. This CDR3 is built from 12 residues. The germline CDR1 and CDR2 sequences are MDHEN and SYDVKM. The CDR3 reads CASSLFGDGYTF. CDR3 sequence (DNA): TGTGCCAGCAGTTTATTCGGGGATGGCTACACCTTC.

This clone has a single count. This sequence joins TRBV4-2 and TRBJ1-2, with no clear D. CDR3 size: 16 residues. CDR1 and CDR2 from the germline V gene are LGHNA and YNFKEQ. The V gene lost 3 bases and the J gene lost 4 bases, with 18 bases spanning the gap. The CDR3 reads CASSQDSGGLGYGYTF. The CDR3 nucleotides are TGTGCCAGCAGCCAGGACTCCGGTGGGTTGGGCTATGGCTACACCTTC.

The gene calls are TRBV11-1 and TRBJ2-2; D is possibly TRBD1 (6 bases). The CDR3 contains 14 residues. The germline gives CDR1 SGHAT, CDR2 FQDESV (reference sequence). The V end lost 2 bases, the J end lost 4 bases, and 8 bases lay between the germline ends. The CDR3 sequence: CASSLNRATGELFF. CDR3 nucleotides: TGTGCCAGCAGCTTAAACAGGGCCACCGGGGAGCTGTTTTTT.

The chain employs TRBV27 and TRBJ1-5; D uncertain. Trimming stripped 1 base from V and 0 bases from J, with 10 bases between. Germline CDR1 is MNHEY and CDR2 is SMNVEV (reference sequence). The CDR3 runs to 16 residues. CDR3 DNA: TGTGCCAGCAGTTTATATGGCAGATATAGCAATCAGCCCCAGCATTTT. Amino acids: CASSLYGRYSNQPQHF.